This T cell receptor beta chain was documented in a study of OX40 agonist ivuxolimab in advanced cancers. Study information: Patients with prior anti-PD-1, anti-PD-L1 or anti-CTLA-4 therapy were eligible; about 41% had some.

This clone was seen a few times. Antigen: not known. The study, taken as a whole, reports: Both CD4+ and CD8+ T cell populations in blood had undergone clonal expansion by week 6 at 0.1 to 3.0 mg/kg. The average count of expanded clones was higher among CD8+ T cells than among CD4+. Among expanded peripheral T cells, antigen specificity went undetermined.

The ends lost 9 bases at V and 7 bases at J; junction bases unmatched: 5. CDR3 length: 13 amino acids. Germline V CDR1 and CDR2: SNHLY, FYNNEI. Sequencing was performed with immunoSEQ multiplex PCR; in TCRdb, only in-frame clones are kept and a portion is missing. The sample holds roughly 23,000 clones, around four fifths seen once. The clonotype comes from an adult with an advanced solid tumor such as melanoma, head and neck, liver or kidney cancer. Here the sequenced sample was CD4+ or CD8+ T cells sorted from blood, taken in a trial of the OX40 agonist ivuxolimab. This chain connects TRBV2 to TRBJ2-2; TRBD2 aligns across 10 bases. For the CDR3, the DNA is TGTGCCAGTCTAGCGGGGGTTCGCGGGGAGCTGTTTTTT. Translation: CASLAGVRGELFF.